This T cell receptor (beta chain) was recovered during a study of T-cell reconstitution after alpha-beta-depleted transplantation in children. A library of TCRbeta sequences, prepared with unique molecular identifiers, was generated. Each CDR3 protein gets one entry after TCRdb re-called the PCR reads with MiXCR. The profile covers about 640,000 distinct CDR3 sequences, with around 17% appearing a single time and 1.1% taken by the ten largest. The germline V gene encodes CDR1 SGHNT and CDR2 YENEEA. V lost 3 bases, J lost 1 base, and 4 bases stayed unmatched. The CDR3 totals 16 residues. The sequencing here drew on PBMCs from the stem cell graft donor, taken from the stem cell graft. The TCR originated in a human donor who donated a stem cell graft to a child with acute myeloid leukemia. This chain uses TRBV11-3 with TRBJ2-3; TRBD2 agrees at 10 bases. In DNA form, the CDR3 reads TGTGCCAGCAGCTTGTCTACTAGCGGGGGCACAGATACGCAGTATTTT. This gives the protein CASSLSTSGGTDTQYF.